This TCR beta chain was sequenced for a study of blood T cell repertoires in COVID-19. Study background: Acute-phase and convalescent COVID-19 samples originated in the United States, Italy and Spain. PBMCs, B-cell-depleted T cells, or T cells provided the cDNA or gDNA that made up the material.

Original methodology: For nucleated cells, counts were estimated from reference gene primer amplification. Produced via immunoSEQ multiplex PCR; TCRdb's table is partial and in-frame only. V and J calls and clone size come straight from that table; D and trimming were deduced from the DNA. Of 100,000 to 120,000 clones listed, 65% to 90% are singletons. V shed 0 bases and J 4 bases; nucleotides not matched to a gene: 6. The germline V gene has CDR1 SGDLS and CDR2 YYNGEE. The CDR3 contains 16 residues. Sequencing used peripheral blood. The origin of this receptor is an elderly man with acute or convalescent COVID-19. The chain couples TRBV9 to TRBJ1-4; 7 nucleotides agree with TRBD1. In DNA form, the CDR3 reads TGTGCCAGCAGCGTAGGCCTGCAGGGGGTTAATGAAAAACTGTTTTTT. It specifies CASSVGLQGVNEKLFF.